The 2 T cell receptor beta chains presented below share a single source sample, sequenced in a study of metastatic and nonmetastatic thyroid tumors. Every patient was untreated before thyroid surgery. TCRdb reanalyzed the PCR reads via MiXCR. The sample has 15,000 to 18,000 clones, 23% seen once. The sample was tumor tissue. Source of these receptors: a female donor with papillary thyroid cancer or a benign thyroid nodule (not recorded which). Some clones in this sample may be carry-over from other donors' samples.

This clone has only a few counts. Distinct nucleotide sequences in the sample also encode this CDR3. The CDR3 sequence is CASSGRQGAYGYTF. The CDR3 region has the DNA TGTGCCAGCAGTGGCCGACAGGGGGCCTATGGCTACACCTTC. The chain combines TRBV6-1 with TRBJ1-2, with 10 positions matching TRBD1. The CDR3 spans 14 residues. V was pared by 4 bases and J by 4 bases, with 3 bases of the junction left unmatched. The germline V gene encodes CDR1 MNHNS and CDR2 SASEGT.

This clone is medium-sized in the sample. The V and J genes are TRBV6-2 or TRBV6-3 and TRBJ2-3; TRBD2 agrees at 12 bases. V shed 7 bases and J 6 bases; nucleotides not matched to a gene: 8. This CDR3 has 15 residues. The germline V gene has CDR1 MNHEY and CDR2 SVGEGT. The CDR3 is CASTPSGRAWDTQYF. The CDR3 coding sequence is TGTGCCAGCACCCCTAGCGGGAGGGCCTGGGATACGCAGTATTTT.